This T cell receptor (beta chain) emerged from a study of blood T cell repertoires in COVID-19. The protocol was immunoSEQ multiplex PCR, while the TCRdb copy is restricted to in-frame clones and leaves out a portion. This table has roughly 330,000 clones, around 87% appearing once. Categorization into cohorts depended on clinical history that participants reported. The V segment lost 7 bases and the J segment 6 bases; nucleotides outside the gene matches: 4. The CDR3 is made up of 11 amino acids. Germline CDR1 reads SQVTM; CDR2 reads ANQGSEA. The TCR comes from a woman aged 25 to 39 who had recovered from COVID-19. The sample comprised PBMCs or T cells enriched from blood (not recorded which). The J gene is TRBJ1-2, the V gene TRBV29-1; 8 bases line up with TRBD1. The CDR3 DNA reads TGCAGCGATCGGACAGGGCATGGCTACACCTTC. Amino acid sequence: CSDRTGHGYTF.